This T cell receptor beta chain was sequenced in a study of cytomegalovirus exposure and HLA in healthy donors. Study-level findings and limits: The study labeled about 160 TCR beta chains cytomegalovirus-associated.

Concerning this clone: Its antigen is undetermined.

Donors had nominal health at sampling but likely had unrecorded immune exposures. Primers for the PCR totalled 60 Vbeta and 13 Jbeta. Sequencing used immunoSEQ multiplex PCR; TCRdb keeps in-frame clones, though not all of them. The sample consists of some 120,000 clones, roughly 79% of them appearing once. This CDR3 comprises 14 residues. The V segment lost 2 bases and the J segment 5 bases; nucleotides outside the gene matches: 2. Germline values: CDR1 SGHVS, CDR2 FQNEAQ. Sequencing was performed on PBMCs. This receptor was obtained from a man younger than 45 in good health and CMV-seronegative. This chain connects TRBV7-8 to TRBJ2-1, with TRBD2 identical over 8 bases. CDR3 sequence: CASSLSSGHNEQFF. The CDR3 DNA follows: TGTGCCAGCAGCTTATCTAGCGGGCACAATGAGCAGTTCTTC.